This TCR beta chain stems from a study of T cells in Graves' hyperthyroidism and ophthalmopathy. Study-level background: The authors collected peripheral blood at initial diagnosis, before any treatment.

Exclusion criteria comprised uncontrolled infection, other autoimmune disease, pregnancy or lactation. PBMCs were derived from approximately 10 ml fresh peripheral blood. RNA transcripts served as the template for amplifying TCR beta CDR3 regions. When the TCR CDR3 underwent first-round RT-PCR, the HTBI primer set was used. TCRdb analysed the multiplex PCR reads with MiXCR anew, one entry per CDR3 protein. The table records about 500,000 distinct CDR3 sequences, 15% to 20% of them present only once. The V end lost 0 bases, the J end lost 10 bases, and 11 bases lay between the germline ends. Looked up from germline, CDR1 is DFQATT and CDR2 is SNEGSKA (reference sequence). The CDR3 is 12 amino acids. This clonotype was seen at least ten times. Its antigen is currently unknown. Findings of the study overall: Researchers found most expanded thyroid clonotypes above 0.001 in blood as well.

The sequence derives from a woman between 25 and 40 years old with Graves' ophthalmopathy. The sequencing sample was made of blood. This rearrangement joins TRBV20-1 to TRBJ2-3; D perhaps matches TRBD2 (6 bases). CDR3 bases: TGCAGTGCTAGAGAGCCCGCGGGATCGCAGTATTTT. Residues: CSAREPAGSQYF.